This TCR beta chain was identified in a study of response to subunit inactivated influenza vaccine. Points from the study as a whole: The authors offered the suggestion that each seasonal influenza vaccination recruits few new T cells.

On this clonotype itself: Its target is unknown.

Each CDR3 protein is one row after TCRdb ran MiXCR on the RT-PCR reads. The sample records 530,000 or so distinct CDR3 sequences, about 14% being singletons. This CDR3 has 16 residues. CDR1 is KGHDR, CDR2 SFDVKD, per germline. The ends lost 3 bases at V and 2 bases at J; junction bases unmatched: 5. This TCR was recovered from a man aged 45-60 years who received an inactivated influenza vaccine. V gene TRBV24-1 combines with J gene TRBJ2-3, with 9 bases identical to TRBD1. The source material was PBMCs from blood, sampled approximately 13 days after vaccination. The DNA for the CDR3 is TGTGCCACCAGTGATCTCGGACAGGGGATCACAGATACGCAGTATTTT. Its protein product is CATSDLGQGITDTQYF.